This T cell receptor (beta chain) originates from a study of T cells in Graves' hyperthyroidism and ophthalmopathy. Turning to the study itself: At the time of initial diagnosis and before any treatment, peripheral blood was collected.

Findings and limits, study-wide: Progression to ophthalmopathy was predicted a median of roughly 6.8 months early.

Comments on this clonotype: Its antigen remains unidentified.

The V gene lost 6 bases and the J gene lost 4 bases, with 13 bases spanning the gap. CDR3 size: 13 residues. Lactation, pregnancy, other autoimmune disease or uncontrolled infection led to exclusion of patients. Diagnosis rested on symptoms, serum thyroxine and TRAb, thyroid ultrasound, and orbital computed tomography. The CDR3 regions of TCR beta were amplified from RNA transcripts. HTBI primers were the set used in a first-round RT-PCR of the TCR CDR3. TCRdb re-derived calls from the multiplex PCR reads in MiXCR, one entry per CDR3 protein. Here the sample spans 530,000 or so distinct CDR3 sequences, roughly a quarter being singletons.

The clonotype was recovered from a woman aged 25 to 39 with Graves' ophthalmopathy. The sequencing sample was made of blood. The V gene is TRBV12-3 or TRBV12-4, the J gene TRBJ2-7, with D hard to call. CDR3 sequence: CASRPHGRYEQYF. In nucleotides, the CDR3 is TGTGCCAGCAGACCCCATGGGCGTTACGAGCAGTACTTC.